Below, 5 T cell receptor beta chains from the same sample are listed, as sequenced in a study of T-cell reconstitution after alpha-beta-depleted transplantation in children. Unique molecular identifiers were used to barcode this TCRbeta library. From the PCR reads, TCRdb called clonotypes with MiXCR, one entry per CDR3 protein. The sample lists about a million distinct CDR3 sequences; about 30% were seen once. The sample consisted of PBMCs, mostly from graft donor cells, taken 360 days after TCRalphabeta/CD19-depleted stem cell transplant. These receptors originate from a boy in the first two years of life who had a stem cell transplant for SCID, so the T cells may come from the graft donor.

This sequence joins TRBV4-1 and TRBJ1-2; D ambiguous. Germline-derived CDR1 and CDR2 are MGHRA and YSYEKL. The ends were cut back, 0 bases at V and 8 bases at J, with 13 bases in the middle. The CDR3 is 14 amino acids. The CDR3 nucleotides are TGCGCCAGCAGCCAAGATGGATCTCTCCGGGGCTACACCTTC. Translating gives CASSQDGSLRGYTF.

This clonotype was seen only a few times. The gene calls are TRBV28 and TRBJ2-7, with D tentatively TRBD1 (6 bases). V shed 5 bases and J shed 1 base, with 9 bases lying between them. The germline V gene has CDR1 MDHEN and CDR2 SYDVKM. CDR3 length: 13 residues. The CDR3 region has the DNA TGTGCCAGCAGTAGGGGGATATCCTACGAGCAGTACTTC. It translates to CASSRGISYEQYF.

This chain uses TRBV7-8 with TRBJ1-2; no firm D call. This CDR3 spans 13 amino acids. With 5 bases removed from V and 8 bases from J, the gap between germline ends came to 15 bases. Germline V gives CDR1 SGHVS, CDR2 FQNEAQ. CDR3 sequence: CASSPIRGWGYTF. The CDR3 nucleotides read TGTGCCAGCAGCCCCATTCGGGGATGGGGCTACACCTTC.

This clonotype was observed a handful of times. This chain connects TRBV7-3 to TRBJ2-3; 9 nucleotides agree with TRBD1. The CDR3 contains 16 residues. Germline CDR1 SGHTA, CDR2 FQGTGA. The ends lost 5 bases at V and 1 base at J; junction bases unmatched: 7. In DNA form, the CDR3 reads TGTGCCAGCAGCATACAGGGGGCGCGGGGCACAGATACGCAGTATTTT. It encodes CASSIQGARGTDTQYF. The full variable domain, in which reference TRBV7-3 and TRBJ2-3 provide the parts outside the CDR3, is GAGVSQTPSNKVTEKGKYVELRCDPISGHTALYWYRQSLGQGPEFLIYFQGTGAADDSGLPNDRFFAVRPEGSVSTLKIQRTERGDSAVYLCASSIQGARGTDTQYFGPGTRLTVL.

V is TRBV7-2 and J is TRBJ2-3, with 10 bases that match TRBD1. CDR1 and CDR2 from the germline V gene are SGHTA and FQGNSA. The CDR3 has 15 residues. The V and J ends lost 5 bases and 4 bases, in that order; junction bases with no gene match: 6. The CDR3 here is CASSNWDRGPDTQYF. The CDR3 bases are TGTGCCAGCAGCAATTGGGACAGGGGCCCAGATACGCAGTATTTT.